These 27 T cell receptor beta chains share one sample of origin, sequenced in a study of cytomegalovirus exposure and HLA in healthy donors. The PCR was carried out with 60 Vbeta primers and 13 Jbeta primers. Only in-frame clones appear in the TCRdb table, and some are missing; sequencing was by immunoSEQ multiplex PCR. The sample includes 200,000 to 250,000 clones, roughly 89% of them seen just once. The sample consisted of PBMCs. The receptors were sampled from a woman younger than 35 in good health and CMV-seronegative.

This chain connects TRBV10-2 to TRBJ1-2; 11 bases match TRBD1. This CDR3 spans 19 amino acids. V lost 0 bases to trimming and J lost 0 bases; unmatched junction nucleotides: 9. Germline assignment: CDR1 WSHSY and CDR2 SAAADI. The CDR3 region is CASSESGTGGQYTNYGYTF. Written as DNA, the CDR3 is TGCGCCAGCAGTGAGTCAGGGACAGGGGGTCAATATACTAACTATGGCTACACCTTC.

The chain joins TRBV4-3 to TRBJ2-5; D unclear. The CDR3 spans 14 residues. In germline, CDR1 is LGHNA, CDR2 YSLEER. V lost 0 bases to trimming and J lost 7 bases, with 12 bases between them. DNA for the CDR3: TGCGCCAGCAGCCAAGATGTCCTTTTGAGGACCCAGTACTTC. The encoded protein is CASSQDVLLRTQYF.

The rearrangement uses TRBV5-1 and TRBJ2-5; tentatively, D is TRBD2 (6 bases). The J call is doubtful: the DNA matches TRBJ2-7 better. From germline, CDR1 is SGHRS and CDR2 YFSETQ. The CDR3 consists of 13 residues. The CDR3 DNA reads TGCGCCAGCAGCTTGGACGGGGGTTACGAGCAGTACTTC. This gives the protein CASSLDGGYEQYF.

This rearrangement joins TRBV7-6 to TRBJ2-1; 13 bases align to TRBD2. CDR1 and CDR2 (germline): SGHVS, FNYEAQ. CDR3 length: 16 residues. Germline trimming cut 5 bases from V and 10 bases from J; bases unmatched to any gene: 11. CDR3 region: CASSELAGGAPGEQFF. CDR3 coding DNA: TGTGCCAGCAGCGAACTAGCGGGAGGGGCCCCTGGGGAGCAGTTCTTC. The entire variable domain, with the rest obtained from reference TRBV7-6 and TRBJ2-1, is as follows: GAGVSQSPRYKVTKRGQDVALRCDPISGHVSLYWYRQALGQGPEFLTYFNYEAQQDKSGLPNDRFSAERPEGSISTLTIQRTEQRDSAMYRCASSELAGGAPGEQFFGPGTRLTVL.

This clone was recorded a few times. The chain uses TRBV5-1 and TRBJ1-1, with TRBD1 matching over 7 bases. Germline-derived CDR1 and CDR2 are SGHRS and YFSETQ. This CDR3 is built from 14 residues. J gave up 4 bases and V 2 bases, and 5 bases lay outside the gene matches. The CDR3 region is CASSLQGSSTEAFF. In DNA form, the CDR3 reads TGCGCCAGCAGCTTACAGGGGTCGAGCACTGAAGCTTTCTTT.

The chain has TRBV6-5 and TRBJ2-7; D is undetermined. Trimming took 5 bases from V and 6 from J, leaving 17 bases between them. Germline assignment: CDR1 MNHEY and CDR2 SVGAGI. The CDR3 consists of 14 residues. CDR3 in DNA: TGTGCCAGCAGTGAATCGGTCGATCCCTCCGAGCAGTACTTC. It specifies CASSESVDPSEQYF.

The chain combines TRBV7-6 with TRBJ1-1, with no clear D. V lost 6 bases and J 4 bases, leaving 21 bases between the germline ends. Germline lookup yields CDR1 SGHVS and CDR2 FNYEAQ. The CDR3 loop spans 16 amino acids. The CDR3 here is CASSGGSPLHGTEAFF. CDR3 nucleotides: TGTGCCAGCAGTGGCGGGAGCCCTCTTCATGGCACTGAAGCTTTCTTT.

As DNA, the CDR3 is TGTGCCAGCAGGCAGGGGGCGGCCGGGGAGCTGTTTTTT. Translating it yields CASRQGAAGELFF. The chain employs TRBV6-6 and TRBJ2-2; 8 nucleotides line up with TRBD1. The CDR3 contains 13 residues. The V gene end was trimmed by 6 bases and the J gene end by 6 bases; junction bases not matched to a gene: 3. The germline V gene encodes CDR1 MNHNY and CDR2 SVGAGI (reference sequence).

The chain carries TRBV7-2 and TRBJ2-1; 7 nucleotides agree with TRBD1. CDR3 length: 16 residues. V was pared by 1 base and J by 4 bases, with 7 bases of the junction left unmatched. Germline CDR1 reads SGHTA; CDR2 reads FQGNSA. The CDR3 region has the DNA TGTGCCAGCAGCTTAGATGAGGGGGCTCTTTACAATGAGCAGTTCTTC. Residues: CASSLDEGALYNEQFF.

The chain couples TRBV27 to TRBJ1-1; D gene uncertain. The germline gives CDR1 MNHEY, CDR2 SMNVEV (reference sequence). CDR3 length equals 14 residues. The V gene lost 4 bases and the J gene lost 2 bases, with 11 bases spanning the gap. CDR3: CASSYKTGNTEAFF. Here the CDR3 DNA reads TGTGCCAGCAGTTACAAGACGGGTAACACTGAAGCTTTCTTT.

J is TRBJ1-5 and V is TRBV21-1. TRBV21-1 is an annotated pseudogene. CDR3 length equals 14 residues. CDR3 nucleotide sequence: TGTGCCAGCTCCCCTGGGGGGGAAGCGGGGCCCCAGCATTTT. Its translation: CASSPGGEAGPQHF.

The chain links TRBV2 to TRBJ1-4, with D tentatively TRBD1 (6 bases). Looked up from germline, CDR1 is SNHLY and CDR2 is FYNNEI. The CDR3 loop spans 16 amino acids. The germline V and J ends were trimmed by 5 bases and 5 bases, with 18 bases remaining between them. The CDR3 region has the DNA TGTGCCAGCAGTCCTCACCCCCGGGACAACAATGAAAAACTGTTTTTT. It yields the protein CASSPHPRDNNEKLFF.

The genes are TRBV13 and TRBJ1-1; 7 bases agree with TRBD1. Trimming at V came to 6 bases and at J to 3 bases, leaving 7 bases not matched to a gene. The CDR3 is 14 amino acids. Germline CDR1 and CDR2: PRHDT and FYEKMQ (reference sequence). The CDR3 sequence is CASRTGQLDTEAFF. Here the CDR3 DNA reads TGTGCCAGCAGAACGGGACAGTTAGACACTGAAGCTTTCTTT.

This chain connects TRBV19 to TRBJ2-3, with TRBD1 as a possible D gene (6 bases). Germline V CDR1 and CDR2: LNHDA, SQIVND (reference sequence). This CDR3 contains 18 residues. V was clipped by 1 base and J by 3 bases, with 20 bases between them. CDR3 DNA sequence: TGTGCCAGTAGTATAGTCGCGGTGGGACATGGCGTTACAGATACGCAGTATTTT. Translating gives CASSIVAVGHGVTDTQYF.

The CDR3 sequence: CASSSLARPPGLGYNEQFF. CDR3 sequence (DNA): TGTGCCAGCAGCTCACTAGCCAGACCCCCGGGGTTGGGATACAATGAGCAGTTCTTC. The rearrangement links TRBV11-2 to TRBJ2-1; a weak D match, TRBD2 (6 bases). The V gene's germline CDR1 is SGHAT and CDR2 FQNNGV. CDR3 length: 19 amino acids. Trimming shortened V by 4 bases and J by 4 bases, and 26 bases separated the two germline ends. Full variable domain (missing parts from reference TRBV11-2 and TRBJ2-1): EAGVAQSPRYKIIEKRQSVAFWCNPISGHATLYWYQQILGQGPKLLIQFQNNGVVDDSQLPKDRFSAERLKGVDSTLKIQPAKLEDSAVYLCASSSLARPPGLGYNEQFFGPGTRLTVL.

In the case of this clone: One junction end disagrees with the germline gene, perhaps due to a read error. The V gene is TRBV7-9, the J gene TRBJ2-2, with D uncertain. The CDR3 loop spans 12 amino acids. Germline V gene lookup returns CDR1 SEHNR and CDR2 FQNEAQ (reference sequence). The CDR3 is CSSSFPLGELFF. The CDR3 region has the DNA TGTTCCAGCAGCTTTCCCCTGGGGGAGCTGTTTTTT.

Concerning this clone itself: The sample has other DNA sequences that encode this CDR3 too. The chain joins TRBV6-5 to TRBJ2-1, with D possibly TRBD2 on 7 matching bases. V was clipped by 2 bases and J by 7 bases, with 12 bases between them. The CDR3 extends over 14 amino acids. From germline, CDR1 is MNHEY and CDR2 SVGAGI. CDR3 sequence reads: CASSYGRGSNEQFF. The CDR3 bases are TGTGCCAGCAGTTACGGGAGGGGGTCTAATGAGCAGTTCTTC.

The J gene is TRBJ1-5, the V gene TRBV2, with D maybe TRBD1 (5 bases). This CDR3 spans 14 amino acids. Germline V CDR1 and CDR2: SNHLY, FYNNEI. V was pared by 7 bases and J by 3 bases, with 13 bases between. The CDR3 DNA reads TGTGCCAGCAAAGCAGGGCCGCTCAATCAGCCCCAGCATTTT. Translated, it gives CASKAGPLNQPQHF.

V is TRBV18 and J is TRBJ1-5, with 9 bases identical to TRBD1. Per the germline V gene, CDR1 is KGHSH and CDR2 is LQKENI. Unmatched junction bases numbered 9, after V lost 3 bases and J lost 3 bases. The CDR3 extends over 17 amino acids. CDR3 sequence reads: CASSPTGGEYTNQPQHF. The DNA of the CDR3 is TGTGCCAGCTCACCTACAGGGGGCGAATATACCAATCAGCCCCAGCATTTT.

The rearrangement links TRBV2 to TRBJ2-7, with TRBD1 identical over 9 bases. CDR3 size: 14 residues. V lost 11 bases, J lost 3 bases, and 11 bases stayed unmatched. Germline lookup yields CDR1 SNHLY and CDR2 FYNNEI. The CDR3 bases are TGTGCCGGAGGTATAGGACAGGGGTTCTACGAGCAGTACTTC. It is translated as CAGGIGQGFYEQYF.

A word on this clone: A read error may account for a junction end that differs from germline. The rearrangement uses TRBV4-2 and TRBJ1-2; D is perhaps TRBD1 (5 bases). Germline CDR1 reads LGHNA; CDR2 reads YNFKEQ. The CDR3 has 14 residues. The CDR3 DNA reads TGTGCCAGCACTAGGCAGGGTCGGGACTATGTCTACACCTTC. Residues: CASTRQGRDYVYTF.

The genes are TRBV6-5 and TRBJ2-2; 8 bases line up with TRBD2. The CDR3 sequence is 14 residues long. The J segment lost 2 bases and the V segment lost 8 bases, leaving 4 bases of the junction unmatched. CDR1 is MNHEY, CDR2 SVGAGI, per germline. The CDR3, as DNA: TGTGCCAGCCGAATAGCGGGAAACACCGGGGAGCTGTTTTTT. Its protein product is CASRIAGNTGELFF.

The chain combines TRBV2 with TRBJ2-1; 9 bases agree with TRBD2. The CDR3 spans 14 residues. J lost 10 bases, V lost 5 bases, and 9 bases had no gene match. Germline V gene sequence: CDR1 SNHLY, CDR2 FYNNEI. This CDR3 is CASSTRTSVPEQFF. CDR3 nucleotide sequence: TGTGCCAGCAGTACCCGGACTAGCGTCCCGGAGCAGTTCTTC. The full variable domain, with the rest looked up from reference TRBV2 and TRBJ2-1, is EPEVTQTPSHQVTQMGQEVILRCVPISNHLYFYWYRQILGQKVEFLVSFYNNEISEKSEIFDDQFSVERPDGSNFTLKIRSTKLEDSAMYFCASSTRTSVPEQFFGPGTRLTVL.

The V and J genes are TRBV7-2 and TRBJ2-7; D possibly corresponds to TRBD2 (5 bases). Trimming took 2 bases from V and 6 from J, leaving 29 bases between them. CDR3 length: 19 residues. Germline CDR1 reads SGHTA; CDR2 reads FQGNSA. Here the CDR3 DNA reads TGTGCCAGCAGCTTATTCCCTCACCGGGAATCAAGGCCGAGATCCGAGCAGTACTTC. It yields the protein CASSLFPHRESRPRSEQYF.

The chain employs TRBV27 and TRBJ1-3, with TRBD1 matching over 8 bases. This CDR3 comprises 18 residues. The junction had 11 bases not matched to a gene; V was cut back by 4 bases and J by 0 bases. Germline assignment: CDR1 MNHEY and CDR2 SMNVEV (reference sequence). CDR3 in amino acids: CASSWEARTGTSGNTIYF. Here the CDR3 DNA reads TGTGCCAGCAGTTGGGAAGCCAGGACAGGGACCTCTGGAAACACCATATATTTT.

The DNA of the CDR3 is TGTGCCAGCATCAGAGCGGGGGCGGGCGGCTACACCTTC. Protein sequence: CASIRAGAGGYTF. This rearrangement joins TRBV6-1 to TRBJ1-2; possible D gene TRBD1, 6 bases. The germline V and J ends were trimmed by 7 bases and 8 bases, with 17 bases remaining between them. This CDR3 has 13 amino acids. CDR1 and CDR2 (germline): MNHNS, SASEGT.

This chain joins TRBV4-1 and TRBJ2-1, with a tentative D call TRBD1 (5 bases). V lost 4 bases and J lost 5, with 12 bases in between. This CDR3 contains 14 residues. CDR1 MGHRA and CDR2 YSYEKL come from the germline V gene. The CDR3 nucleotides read TGCGCCAGCAGCCCGAGGCAGGGAAACAATGAGCAGTTCTTC. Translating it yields CASSPRQGNNEQFF.